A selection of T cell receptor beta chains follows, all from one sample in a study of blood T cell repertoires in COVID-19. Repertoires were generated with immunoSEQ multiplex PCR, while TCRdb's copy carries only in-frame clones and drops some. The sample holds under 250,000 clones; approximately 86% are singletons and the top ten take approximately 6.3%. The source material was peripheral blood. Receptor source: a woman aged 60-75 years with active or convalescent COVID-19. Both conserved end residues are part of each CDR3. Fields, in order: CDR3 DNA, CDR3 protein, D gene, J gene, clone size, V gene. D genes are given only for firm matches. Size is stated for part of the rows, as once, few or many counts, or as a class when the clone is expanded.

CDR3nt: TGTGCCTGGAGTGTACAGGGGCGGAGTGGCTACACCTTC
CDR3aa: CAWSVQGRSGYTF
d_gene: TRBD1
j_gene: TRBJ1-2
abundance: -
v_gene: TRBV30

CDR3nt: TGTGCCAGCGGACAGTTTGCAGCGAACACCGGGGAGCTGTTTTTT
CDR3aa: CASGQFAANTGELFF
d_gene: -
j_gene: TRBJ2-2
abundance: -
v_gene: TRBV2

CDR3nt: TGTGCCAGCAGTTACTCGACTAGCGGGGGATTGAAGACCCAGTACTTC
CDR3aa: CASSYSTSGGLKTQYF
d_gene: TRBD2
j_gene: TRBJ2-5
abundance: once
v_gene: TRBV6-5

CDR3nt: TGTGCCAGCTCCTTTTATCGGTTCAATGAGCAGTTCTTC
CDR3aa: CASSFYRFNEQFF
d_gene: -
j_gene: TRBJ2-1
abundance: -
v_gene: TRBV2

CDR3nt: TGTGCCAGCAGCTTTGTTGCGGGACTAGCGGGAGGGCCGGGCTGGGAGCAGTTCTTC
CDR3aa: CASSFVAGLAGGPGWEQFF
d_gene: TRBD2
j_gene: TRBJ2-1
abundance: once
v_gene: TRBV7-6

CDR3nt: TGTGCCAGCAGCTTGGGGCCTCAGCCCCAGCATTTT
CDR3aa: CASSLGPQPQHF
d_gene: -
j_gene: TRBJ1-5
abundance: -
v_gene: TRBV7-9

CDR3nt: TGTGCCAGCTCATCCGGACTGGGATACAATGAGCAGTTCTTC
CDR3aa: CASSSGLGYNEQFF
d_gene: -
j_gene: TRBJ2-1
abundance: -
v_gene: TRBV18

CDR3nt: TGTGCCAGCAGCCCGGACAGTACTTATGGCTACACCTTC
CDR3aa: CASSPDSTYGYTF
d_gene: -
j_gene: TRBJ1-2
abundance: -
v_gene: TRBV6-5

CDR3nt: TGCGCCAGCAGCCCGTCAGGGGGAGTGAACACTGAAGCTTTCTTT
CDR3aa: CASSPSGGVNTEAFF
d_gene: TRBD1
j_gene: TRBJ1-1
abundance: few
v_gene: TRBV5-1

CDR3nt: TGTGCCAGTAGTGCCCAGCGGGATATCAACGAGCAGTACTTC
CDR3aa: CASSAQRDINEQYF
d_gene: TRBD2
j_gene: TRBJ2-7
abundance: medium-sized
v_gene: TRBV19

CDR3nt: TGTGCCAGCAGCCTAGCTGAAAATGAAGCTTTCTTT
CDR3aa: CASSLAENEAFF
d_gene: -
j_gene: TRBJ1-1
abundance: -
v_gene: TRBV3-1/TRBV3-2

CDR3nt: TGTGCCAGCAGCCAAGAAGGGGGTCGGGTGACCCAGTACTTC
CDR3aa: CASSQEGGRVTQYF
d_gene: -
j_gene: TRBJ2-5
abundance: -
v_gene: TRBV3-1/TRBV3-2

CDR3nt: TGTGCCAGCAGTGGCCTACGTGGGGCAGGGAATCAGCCCCAGCATTTT
CDR3aa: CASSGLRGAGNQPQHF
d_gene: -
j_gene: TRBJ1-5
abundance: -
v_gene: TRBV6-1

CDR3nt: TGTGCCAGCAGTCAGACTTCCGGCCGTGTGGTCGAGCAGTACTTC
CDR3aa: CASSQTSGRVVEQYF
d_gene: -
j_gene: TRBJ2-7
abundance: -
v_gene: TRBV6-5

CDR3nt: TGTGCCAGCAGCTTTCTAGCGGGAAGCACAGATACGCAGTATTTT
CDR3aa: CASSFLAGSTDTQYF
d_gene: TRBD2
j_gene: TRBJ2-3
abundance: -
v_gene: TRBV5-6

CDR3nt: TGTGCCATCAGTGATAGAGGGGGTTTGGAAGCTTTCTTT
CDR3aa: CAISDRGGLEAFF
d_gene: -
j_gene: TRBJ1-1
abundance: few
v_gene: TRBV10-3

CDR3nt: TGTGCCAGCACCCGACGGGGGGGGAACTATGGCTACACCTTC
CDR3aa: CASTRRGGNYGYTF
d_gene: -
j_gene: TRBJ1-2
abundance: few
v_gene: TRBV2

CDR3nt: TGCGCCAGCGGCCCCCGGGACAGACATGAAGCTTTCTTT
CDR3aa: CASGPRDRHEAFF
d_gene: TRBD1
j_gene: TRBJ1-1
abundance: -
v_gene: TRBV10-1

CDR3nt: TGTGCCAGCAGTTCGACAGGGGGAGAAACTGAAGCTTTCTTT
CDR3aa: CASSSTGGETEAFF
d_gene: TRBD1
j_gene: TRBJ1-1
abundance: -
v_gene: TRBV2

CDR3nt: TGTGCCACCACCCCGACACCGATGAACACTGAAGCTTTCTTT
CDR3aa: CATTPTPMNTEAFF
d_gene: -
j_gene: TRBJ1-1
abundance: -
v_gene: TRBV15

CDR3nt: TGTGCCAGCAGCCAAGATAGACTAGCGGGAGACGAGACCCAGTACTTC
CDR3aa: CASSQDRLAGDETQYF
d_gene: TRBD2
j_gene: TRBJ2-5
abundance: -
v_gene: TRBV4-2

CDR3nt: TGTGCCAGCAGTGATCGGACAGGGGGGACTAATGAAAAACTGTTTTTT
CDR3aa: CASSDRTGGTNEKLFF
d_gene: TRBD1
j_gene: TRBJ1-4
abundance: -
v_gene: TRBV2

CDR3nt: TGTGCCAGCATCCCCAGACTAGCGGGAGGGCCCACAGATACGCAGTATTTT
CDR3aa: CASIPRLAGGPTDTQYF
d_gene: TRBD2
j_gene: TRBJ2-3
abundance: -
v_gene: TRBV2

CDR3nt: TGTGCCAGCAGTGGTTCGGCGGGTGGCTCCTACAATGAGCAGTTCTTC
CDR3aa: CASSGSAGGSYNEQFF
d_gene: -
j_gene: TRBJ2-1
abundance: -
v_gene: TRBV2

CDR3nt: TGTGCCAGCAGTAGACGGACAGTCGATGAAAAACTGTTTTTT
CDR3aa: CASSRRTVDEKLFF
d_gene: -
j_gene: TRBJ1-4
abundance: -
v_gene: TRBV7-9

CDR3nt: TGTGCCACCAGCAGAGATGAGGGTGGCTACACCTTC
CDR3aa: CATSRDEGGYTF
d_gene: -
j_gene: TRBJ1-2
abundance: -
v_gene: TRBV15

CDR3nt: TGTGCCAGCAGTTTATCGATCGCCCCTAACAGGGACACCGGGGAGCTGTTTTTT
CDR3aa: CASSLSIAPNRDTGELFF
d_gene: -
j_gene: TRBJ2-2
abundance: few
v_gene: TRBV28

CDR3nt: TGTGCCAGCAGCCAACAGGCCGGGGAGCTGTTTTTT
CDR3aa: CASSQQAGELFF
d_gene: -
j_gene: TRBJ2-2
abundance: -
v_gene: TRBV4-2

CDR3nt: TGTGCCAGCAGTGAATTAGTCAGGGCAACAGATACGCAGTATTTT
CDR3aa: CASSELVRATDTQYF
d_gene: -
j_gene: TRBJ2-3
abundance: -
v_gene: TRBV2

CDR3nt: TGTGCCATCAGTGAGAGGTTCGGGGCTAGCGGCTACGAGCAGTACTTC
CDR3aa: CAISERFGASGYEQYF
d_gene: TRBD2
j_gene: TRBJ2-7
abundance: -
v_gene: TRBV10-3

CDR3nt: TGTGCCAGCAGCTTAGGAAGACAGGGGCAGGGCACCAATTCACCCCTCCACTTT
CDR3aa: CASSLGRQGQGTNSPLHF
d_gene: TRBD1
j_gene: TRBJ1-6
abundance: -
v_gene: TRBV7-9

CDR3nt: TGCGCCAGCAGCCAAACTCTACAGGGACCCTATGGCTACACCTTC
CDR3aa: CASSQTLQGPYGYTF
d_gene: -
j_gene: TRBJ1-2
abundance: -
v_gene: TRBV4-1

CDR3nt: TGTGCCAGCAGCTTTGGTACCAGGGGAAGATATGGCTACACCTTC
CDR3aa: CASSFGTRGRYGYTF
d_gene: -
j_gene: TRBJ1-2
abundance: few
v_gene: TRBV12-1

CDR3nt: TGTGCCATCAGTGAGGAACTTGGGCTAGCGGGTGACAAAGAGACCCAGTACTTC
CDR3aa: CAISEELGLAGDKETQYF
d_gene: TRBD2
j_gene: TRBJ2-5
abundance: -
v_gene: TRBV10-3

CDR3nt: TGCGCCAGCAGCTTGGAGTCACTAGCCTCCTACAATGAGCAGTTCTTC
CDR3aa: CASSLESLASYNEQFF
d_gene: -
j_gene: TRBJ2-1
abundance: -
v_gene: TRBV5-1

CDR3nt: TGCGCCAGCAGCTGGGGGACAGGGAAATGGATCAATGAGCAGTTCTTC
CDR3aa: CASSWGTGKWINEQFF
d_gene: TRBD1
j_gene: TRBJ2-1
abundance: once
v_gene: TRBV5-1

CDR3nt: TGTGCCATCAGTGAGGGACAGGCCAATCAGCCCCAGCATTTT
CDR3aa: CAISEGQANQPQHF
d_gene: TRBD1
j_gene: TRBJ1-5
abundance: -
v_gene: TRBV10-3

CDR3nt: TGTGCCAGCAGTGAGACATGGACAGGGAGTTACAATGAGCAGTTCTTC
CDR3aa: CASSETWTGSYNEQFF
d_gene: TRBD1
j_gene: TRBJ2-1
abundance: few
v_gene: TRBV6-1

CDR3nt: TGCAGCGCCCGACGGGGGTTAAACACTGAAGCTTTCTTT
CDR3aa: CSARRGLNTEAFF
d_gene: -
j_gene: TRBJ1-1
abundance: few
v_gene: TRBV29-1

CDR3nt: TGTGCCAGCAGCCAGAGGGCCCCAAATGGCTACACCTTC
CDR3aa: CASSQRAPNGYTF
d_gene: -
j_gene: TRBJ1-2
abundance: -
v_gene: TRBV3-1/TRBV3-2

CDR3nt: TGCGCCAGCAGAGCCGGGACAGGGAGTGAAAAACTGTTTTTT
CDR3aa: CASRAGTGSEKLFF
d_gene: TRBD1
j_gene: TRBJ1-4
abundance: -
v_gene: TRBV10-2

CDR3nt: TGTGCCAGCAGTTTAGGGGGGTACCGCTATGGCTACACCTTC
CDR3aa: CASSLGGYRYGYTF
d_gene: -
j_gene: TRBJ1-2
abundance: -
v_gene: TRBV28

CDR3nt: TGTGCCACCAGTGATTATAGCGCGAATCGTCACAATGAGCAGTTCTTC
CDR3aa: CATSDYSANRHNEQFF
d_gene: -
j_gene: TRBJ2-1
abundance: -
v_gene: TRBV24-1

CDR3nt: TGTGCCAGCAGAAGTTGGGGACAGGGTGCGTACAATGAGCAGTTCTTC
CDR3aa: CASRSWGQGAYNEQFF
d_gene: TRBD1
j_gene: TRBJ2-1
abundance: -
v_gene: TRBV11-2

CDR3nt: TGTGCCAGCAGCCAAGTTGCAGGGGCTCGGGCCTACGAGCAGTACTTC
CDR3aa: CASSQVAGARAYEQYF
d_gene: -
j_gene: TRBJ2-7
abundance: -
v_gene: TRBV4-2

CDR3nt: TGCAGCGTTAGGGACAGTCTCTATGGCTACACCTTC
CDR3aa: CSVRDSLYGYTF
d_gene: TRBD1
j_gene: TRBJ1-2
abundance: -
v_gene: TRBV29-1

CDR3nt: TGTGCCAGCAGCTTGGAGGGGGCGGAGACCCAGTACTTC
CDR3aa: CASSLEGAETQYF
d_gene: TRBD1
j_gene: TRBJ2-5
abundance: -
v_gene: TRBV5-4

CDR3nt: TGTGCCAGCAGCAGCGGACAGGGTGGGTCCTACGAGCAGTACTTC
CDR3aa: CASSSGQGGSYEQYF
d_gene: TRBD1
j_gene: TRBJ2-7
abundance: few
v_gene: TRBV6-5

CDR3nt: TGTGCCAGCAGCCAAGATGGGACATCTGGGGCCAACGTCCTGACTTTC
CDR3aa: CASSQDGTSGANVLTF
d_gene: -
j_gene: TRBJ2-6
abundance: -
v_gene: TRBV3-1/TRBV3-2

CDR3nt: TGCGCCAGCAGACAGGGGGCTGGGGAGCAGTTCTTC
CDR3aa: CASRQGAGEQFF
d_gene: TRBD1
j_gene: TRBJ2-1
abundance: -
v_gene: TRBV5-1

CDR3nt: TGTGCCAGCAGCTTGGTACTAGCGGGATTCAACACCGGGGAGCTGTTTTTT
CDR3aa: CASSLVLAGFNTGELFF
d_gene: TRBD2
j_gene: TRBJ2-2
abundance: -
v_gene: TRBV5-4

CDR3nt: TGTGCCAGCAGTTCAGGGGAAGAAAAACTGTTTTTT
CDR3aa: CASSSGEEKLFF
d_gene: -
j_gene: TRBJ1-4
abundance: -
v_gene: TRBV5-6

CDR3nt: TGTGCCAGCAGTCCGGGACTCCCCAAAGAGACCCAGTACTTC
CDR3aa: CASSPGLPKETQYF
d_gene: -
j_gene: TRBJ2-5
abundance: few
v_gene: TRBV6-2/TRBV6-3

CDR3nt: TGCGCCAGCAGCTTGTTGGCGGCGGAAGAGACCCAGTACTTC
CDR3aa: CASSLLAAEETQYF
d_gene: -
j_gene: TRBJ2-5
abundance: -
v_gene: TRBV5-1

CDR3nt: TGTGCCAGCTCACCTGGACAGTCCTCTGGAAACACCATATATTTT
CDR3aa: CASSPGQSSGNTIYF
d_gene: -
j_gene: TRBJ1-3
abundance: once
v_gene: TRBV18